One TCR beta chain is described in this entry. This entry is derived from a study of blood T cell repertoires in COVID-19. As for the study in general: Samples came from the United States, Italy and Spain, spanning acute and convalescent COVID-19. PBMCs, B-cell-depleted T cells, or T cells provided the cDNA or gDNA that made up the material.

Trimming cost V 8 bases and J 0 bases, with 8 bases left between them. The CDR3 totals 14 residues. The germline V gene has CDR1 MNHEY and CDR2 SMNVEV (reference sequence). How the authors handled the data: Estimation of nucleated cell counts relied on the amplification of reference gene primers. Measured with immunoSEQ multiplex PCR; TCRdb has only the in-frame clones, and not every one. V, J and clone size are those of that table, while D and trimming were read from the DNA. The sample gives around 100,000 clones, under 90% of which show up once; about 13% is in the top ten. This sequence originates from a human donor in a cohort sampled during active COVID-19. Sequencing was performed on peripheral blood. The chain employs TRBV27 and TRBJ2-6; D unclear. The CDR3 reads CASRGDSGANVLTF. CDR3 nucleotides: TGTGCCAGCCGCGGCGACTCTGGGGCCAACGTCCTGACTTTC.